Detailed here is one T cell receptor beta chain. Its antigen is as yet unknown. This sample was taken from a study of monozygotic twins with inflammatory bowel disease. General study findings and limits: IBD patients share fewer clonotypes with other people than healthy twins do, especially with disease activity.

From 3,500 to 4,000 ng of total RNA, each TCR library was prepared. Researchers used template switching to add UMIs featuring a 6-nucleotide sample barcode. No DNA is given; TCRdb re-called the 5' RACE reads and lists each CDR3 protein once. This repertoire includes fewer than 550,000 distinct CDR3 sequences. Researchers collected around 2.4 ml of blood per donor. In germline, CDR1 is LNHNV, CDR2 YYDKDF (reference sequence). This CDR3 comprises 17 residues. The V gene is TRBV15, the J gene TRBJ2-2; the D call from TCRdb, TRBD2, cannot be confirmed without DNA. This clonotype originated in a human donor with ulcerative colitis or Crohn's disease, or a healthy co-twin of an affected twin (not recorded which). Sequenced input: blood. CDR3 in amino acids: CATSRDPSTSGFGELFF.